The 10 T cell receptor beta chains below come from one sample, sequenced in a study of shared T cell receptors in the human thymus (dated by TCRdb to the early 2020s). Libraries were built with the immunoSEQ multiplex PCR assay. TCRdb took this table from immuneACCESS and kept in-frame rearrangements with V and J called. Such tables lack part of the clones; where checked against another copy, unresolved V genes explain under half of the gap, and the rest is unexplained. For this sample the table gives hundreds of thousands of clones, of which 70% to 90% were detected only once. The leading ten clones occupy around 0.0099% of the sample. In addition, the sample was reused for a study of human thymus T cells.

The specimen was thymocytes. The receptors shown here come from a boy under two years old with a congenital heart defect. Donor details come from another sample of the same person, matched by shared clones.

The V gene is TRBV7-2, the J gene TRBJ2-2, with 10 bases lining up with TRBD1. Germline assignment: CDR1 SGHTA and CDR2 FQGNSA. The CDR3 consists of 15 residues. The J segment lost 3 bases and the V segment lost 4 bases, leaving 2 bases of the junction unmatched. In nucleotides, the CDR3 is TGTGCCAGCAGCTCGACAGGGGGCTACACCGGGGAGCTGTTTTTT. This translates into CASSSTGGYTGELFF.

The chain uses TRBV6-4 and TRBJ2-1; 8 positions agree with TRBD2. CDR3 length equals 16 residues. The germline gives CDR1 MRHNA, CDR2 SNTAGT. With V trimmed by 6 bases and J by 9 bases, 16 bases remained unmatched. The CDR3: CASSPNPGLVVSEQFF. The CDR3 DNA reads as TGTGCCAGCAGCCCTAATCCGGGACTAGTAGTCAGTGAGCAGTTCTTC.

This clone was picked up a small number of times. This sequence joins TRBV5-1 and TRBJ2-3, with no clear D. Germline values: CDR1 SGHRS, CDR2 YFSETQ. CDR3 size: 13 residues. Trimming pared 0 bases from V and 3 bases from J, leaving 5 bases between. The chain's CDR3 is CASSLVPTDTQYF. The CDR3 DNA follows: TGCGCCAGCAGCTTGGTCCCAACAGATACGCAGTATTTT. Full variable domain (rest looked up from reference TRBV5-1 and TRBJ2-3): KAGVTQTPRYLIKTRGQQVTLSCSPISGHRSVSWYQQTPGQGLQFLFEYFSETQRNKGNFPGRFSGRQFSNSRSEMNVSTLELGDSALYLCASSLVPTDTQYFGPGTRLTVL.

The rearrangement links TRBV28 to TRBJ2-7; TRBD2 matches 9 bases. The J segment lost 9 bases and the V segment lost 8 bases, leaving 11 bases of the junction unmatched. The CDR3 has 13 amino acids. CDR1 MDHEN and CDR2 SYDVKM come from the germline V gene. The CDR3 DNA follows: TGTGCCAGCCAGCGGGGGGCCTTTAGCCGGCAGTACTTC. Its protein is CASQRGAFSRQYF.

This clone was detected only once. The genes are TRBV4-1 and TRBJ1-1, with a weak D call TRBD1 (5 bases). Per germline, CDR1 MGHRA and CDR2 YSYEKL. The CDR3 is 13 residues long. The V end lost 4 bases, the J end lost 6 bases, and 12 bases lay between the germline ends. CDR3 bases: TGCGCCAGCAGCCCAGGGTTGCTCGCTGAAGCTTTCTTT. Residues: CASSPGLLAEAFF.

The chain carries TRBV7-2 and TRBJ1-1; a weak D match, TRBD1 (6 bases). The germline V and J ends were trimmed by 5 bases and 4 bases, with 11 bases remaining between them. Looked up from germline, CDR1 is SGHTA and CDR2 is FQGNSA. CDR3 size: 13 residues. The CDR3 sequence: CASSPGAPTEAFF. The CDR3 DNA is TGTGCCAGCAGCCCAGGGGCCCCCACTGAAGCTTTCTTT.

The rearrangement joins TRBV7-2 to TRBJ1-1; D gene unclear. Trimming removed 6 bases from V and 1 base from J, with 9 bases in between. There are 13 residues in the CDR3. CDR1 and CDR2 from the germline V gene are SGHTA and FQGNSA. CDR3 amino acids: CASRGPGNTEAFF. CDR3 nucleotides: TGTGCCAGCAGGGGCCCCGGGAACACTGAAGCTTTCTTT.

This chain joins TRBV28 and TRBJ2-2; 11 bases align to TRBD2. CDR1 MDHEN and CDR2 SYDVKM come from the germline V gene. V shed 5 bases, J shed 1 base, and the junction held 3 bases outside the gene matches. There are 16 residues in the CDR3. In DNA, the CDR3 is TGTGCCAGCAGTGGGACTAGCGGAGAGAACACCGGGGAGCTGTTTTTT. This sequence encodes CASSGTSGENTGELFF.

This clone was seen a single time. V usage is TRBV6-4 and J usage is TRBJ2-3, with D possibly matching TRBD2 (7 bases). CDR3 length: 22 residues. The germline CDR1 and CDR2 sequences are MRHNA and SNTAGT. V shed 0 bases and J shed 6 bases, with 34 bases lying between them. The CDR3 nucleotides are TGTGCCAGCAGTGACTCGAATTTGAGCGGGACACCCGCCCCCACACAGCTTGATACGCAGTATTTT. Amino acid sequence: CASSDSNLSGTPAPTQLDTQYF.

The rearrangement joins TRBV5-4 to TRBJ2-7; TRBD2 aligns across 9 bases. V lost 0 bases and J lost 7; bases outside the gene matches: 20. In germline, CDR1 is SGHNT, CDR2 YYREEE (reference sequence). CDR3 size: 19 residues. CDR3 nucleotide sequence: TGTGCCAGCAGCTTGGACCAGCGGGAGGCCGGGGCGCCATATGTGGAGCAGTACTTC. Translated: CASSLDQREAGAPYVEQYF.